This TCR beta chain was recorded in a study of blood T cell repertoires in COVID-19. Original analysis: Amplified reference gene primers provided the basis for estimating nucleated cell counts. Some clones are missing from TCRdb's copy, which holds only in-frame ones; the method was immunoSEQ multiplex PCR. Clonal size and the V and J genes are those of that table, whereas D and trimming came from the DNA. The table records 250,000 or so clones, 85% to 90% of them present only once. Seattle patient enrollment occurred during active infection, with longitudinal follow-up thereafter. The sequence derives from a woman in her sixties with COVID-19, enrolled during active disease. The sequenced material came from peripheral blood.

The CDR3 protein is CASNPGGWGSYEQYF. DNA for the CDR3: TGTGCCAGCAACCCAGGGGGATGGGGCTCCTACGAGCAGTACTTC. The chain links TRBV7-9 to TRBJ2-7, with TRBD1 matching over 7 bases. The ends lost 7 bases at V and 0 bases at J; junction bases unmatched: 9. This CDR3 has 15 residues. Germline assignment: CDR1 SEHNR and CDR2 FQNEAQ (reference sequence).